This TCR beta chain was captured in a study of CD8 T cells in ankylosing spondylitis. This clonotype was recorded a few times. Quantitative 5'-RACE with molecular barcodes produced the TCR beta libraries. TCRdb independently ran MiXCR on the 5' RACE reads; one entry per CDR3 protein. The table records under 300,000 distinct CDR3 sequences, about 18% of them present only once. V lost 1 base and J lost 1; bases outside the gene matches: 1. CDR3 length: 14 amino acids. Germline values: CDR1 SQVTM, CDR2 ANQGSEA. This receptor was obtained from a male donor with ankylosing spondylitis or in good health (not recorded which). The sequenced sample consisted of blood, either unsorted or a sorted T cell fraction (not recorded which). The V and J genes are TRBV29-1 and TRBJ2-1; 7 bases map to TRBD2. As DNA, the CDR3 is TGCAGCGTTGAAGCGGGGGGATCCTACAATGAGCAGTTCTTC. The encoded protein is CSVEAGGSYNEQFF.